This T cell receptor (beta chain) emerged from a study of T cells in Graves' hyperthyroidism and ophthalmopathy. RNA transcripts served as the template for amplifying TCR beta CDR3 regions. The primer set for the first-round RT-PCR of the TCR CDR3 was HTBI. TCRdb re-analysed the multiplex PCR reads in MiXCR, keeping a single row per CDR3 protein. The table lists tens of thousands of distinct CDR3 sequences, roughly half of them singletons. Reasons for excluding patients were uncontrolled infection, other autoimmune disease, pregnancy or lactation. The J segment lost 0 bases and the V segment lost 2 bases, leaving 4 bases of the junction unmatched. The CDR3 loop spans 16 amino acids. Looked up from germline, CDR1 is SGHRS and CDR2 is YFSETQ. In this sample, this clonotype turned up many times.

The receptor's source is a woman in her fifties or sixties with Graves' ophthalmopathy. The sample comprised blood. The V call is TRBV5-1, the J call TRBJ1-4; TRBD1 aligns across 7 bases. The CDR3 loop is CASSLNTGATNEKLFF. For the CDR3, the DNA is TGCGCCAGCAGCTTAAACACAGGGGCAACTAATGAAAAACTGTTTTTT.